This T cell receptor (beta chain) derives from a study of blood T cell repertoires in COVID-19. The wider study: Sources were T cells, B-cell-depleted T cells, or PBMCs; the material itself was cDNA or gDNA.

This table comes from immunoSEQ multiplex PCR, and its TCRdb copy is limited to in-frame clones, with some not included. The sample records approximately 210,000 clones, around 80% being singletons. The study drew participants aged about 18 to 89 years from about two dozen US areas. Participant-given clinical history determined each cohort assignment. CDR1 is SQVTM and CDR2 is ANQGSEA in the germline V gene. This CDR3 comprises 13 residues. With 6 bases clipped from V and 2 bases from J, the junction kept 3 bases outside the gene matches. This TCR was sampled from a man aged 35 to 55 who had recovered from COVID-19. V is TRBV29-1 and J is TRBJ2-7; 11 nucleotides align to TRBD2. Sequencing was performed on PBMCs or T cells enriched from blood (not recorded which). CDR3 residues: CSVLAGGAYEQYF. As DNA, the CDR3 is TGCAGCGTGCTAGCGGGAGGCGCCTACGAGCAGTACTTC.